This entry lists 4 T cell receptor beta chains sequenced from one sample in a study of shared clonotypes between healthy human individuals (dated by TCRdb to the early 2020s). Libraries were made using the immunoSEQ multiplex PCR assay. The source is immuneACCESS, and TCRdb retained only in-frame sequences with V and J called. Part of the clones is not carried over; for the studies checked, unresolved V genes explain less than half of this, and the remainder is unexplained. The sample profile shows roughly 1 million clones; around 78% of them were found once. The top ten constitute around 0.47% of the sample. The sequencing input was memory CD4+ T cells from PBMCs. Interpreted using the paper, the cell subset or site label stands for: CD45RA-negative fraction. Source of these receptors: a man between 18 and 35 years old in good health. Some clones in this sample may be carry-over from other donors' samples.

The chain recombines TRBV4-1 with TRBJ2-7; 8 bases align to TRBD2. This CDR3 spans 16 amino acids. The V and J ends lost 0 bases and 2 bases, in that order; junction bases with no gene match: 6. Germline V CDR1 and CDR2: MGHRA, YSYEKL. CDR3 coding DNA: TGCGCCAGCAGCCAAGATTGGCGTAGCGGGGCCTACGAGCAGTACTTC. Encoded protein: CASSQDWRSGAYEQYF.

This chain uses TRBV5-1 with TRBJ1-1, with 9 positions matching TRBD1. CDR1 and CDR2 from the germline V gene are SGHRS and YFSETQ. The CDR3 loop spans 15 amino acids. Germline trimming cut 4 bases from V and 5 bases from J; bases unmatched to any gene: 9. CDR3 in DNA: TGCGCCAGCAGCCCTACAGGGGGCATGGGGACTGAAGCTTTCTTT. Residues: CASSPTGGMGTEAFF.

This clone was seen only a few times. This CDR3 is also generated by other DNA sequences in the sample. This chain links TRBV6-1 with TRBJ2-2; D might be TRBD1 (7 bases). Germline CDR1 reads MNHNS; CDR2 reads SASEGT. The CDR3 runs to 13 residues. Between the trimmed V and J ends, which lost 11 bases and 2 bases, there was a span of 12 bases. CDR3 DNA: TGTGCCCGCGGGACAGATAACACCGGGGAGCTGTTTTTT. Translation gives CARGTDNTGELFF.

The chain has TRBV19 and TRBJ1-5; the match to TRBD1 covers 8 bases. The CDR3 length is 14 residues. Trimming took 5 bases from V and 6 from J; bases not matched to a gene: 6. Germline V lookup: CDR1 LNHDA, CDR2 SQIVND (reference sequence). The CDR3 region has the DNA TGTGCCAGTAGTGGACAGGGTCAAAGTCAGCCCCAGCATTTT. This gives the protein CASSGQGQSQPQHF.